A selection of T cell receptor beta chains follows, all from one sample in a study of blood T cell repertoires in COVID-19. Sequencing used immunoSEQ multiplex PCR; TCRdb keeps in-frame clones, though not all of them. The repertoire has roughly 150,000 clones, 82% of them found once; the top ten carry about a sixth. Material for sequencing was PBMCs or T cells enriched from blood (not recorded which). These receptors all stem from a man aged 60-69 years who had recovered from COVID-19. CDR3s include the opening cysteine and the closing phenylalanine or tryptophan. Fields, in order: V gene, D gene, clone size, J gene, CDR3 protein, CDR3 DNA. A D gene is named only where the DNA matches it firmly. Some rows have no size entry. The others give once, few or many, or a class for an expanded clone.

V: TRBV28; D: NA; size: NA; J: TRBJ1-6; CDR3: CASSLWGGLYNSPLHF; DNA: TGTGCCAGCAGTTTATGGGGCGGGCTGTATAATTCACCCCTCCACTTT
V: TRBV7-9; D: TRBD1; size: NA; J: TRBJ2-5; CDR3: CASSKGQGKETQYF; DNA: TGTGCCAGCAGCAAAGGACAGGGGAAAGAGACCCAGTACTTC
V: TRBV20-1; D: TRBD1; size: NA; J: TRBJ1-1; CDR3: CSVPHRGKAFF; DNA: TGCAGTGTTCCACACAGGGGAAAAGCTTTCTTT
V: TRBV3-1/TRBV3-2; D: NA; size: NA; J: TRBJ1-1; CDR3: CASSLGQNTEAFF; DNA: TGTGCCAGCAGCCTTGGACAGAACACTGAAGCTTTCTTT
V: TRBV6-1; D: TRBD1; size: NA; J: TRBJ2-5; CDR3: CASSDTGTGGLRETQYF; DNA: TGTGCCAGCAGTGATACCGGGACAGGGGGTTTAAGGGAGACCCAGTACTTC
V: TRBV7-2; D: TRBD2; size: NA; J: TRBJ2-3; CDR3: CASSLGLGRVSDTQYF; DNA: TGTGCCAGCAGCTTAGGGTTGGGGAGGGTCTCAGATACGCAGTATTTT
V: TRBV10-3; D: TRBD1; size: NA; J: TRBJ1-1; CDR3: CAIESRTGVVFEAFF; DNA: TGTGCCATCGAGTCACGGACAGGGGTGGTTTTTGAAGCTTTCTTT
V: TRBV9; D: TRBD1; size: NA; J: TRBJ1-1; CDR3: CASSDGQGYTEAFF; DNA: TGTGCCAGCAGCGATGGACAGGGGTACACTGAAGCTTTCTTT
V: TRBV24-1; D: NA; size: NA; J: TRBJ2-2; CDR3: CATSERNTGELFF; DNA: TGTGCCACCAGTGAGAGGAACACCGGGGAGCTGTTTTTT
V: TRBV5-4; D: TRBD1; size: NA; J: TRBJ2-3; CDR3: CASSPGQVLTDTQYF; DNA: TGTGCCAGCAGCCCCGGACAGGTCCTCACAGATACGCAGTATTTT
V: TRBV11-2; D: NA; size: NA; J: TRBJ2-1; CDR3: CASSLVENEQFF; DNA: TGTGCCAGCAGCTTAGTGGAGAATGAGCAGTTCTTC
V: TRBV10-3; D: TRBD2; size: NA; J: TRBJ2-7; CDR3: CAISESRSSGDSYEQYF; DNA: TGTGCCATCAGTGAGTCGAGGTCTAGCGGGGACTCCTACGAGCAGTACTTC
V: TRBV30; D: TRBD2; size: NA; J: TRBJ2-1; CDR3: CAWRASGGNEQFF; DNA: TGTGCCTGGAGGGCTAGCGGGGGCAATGAGCAGTTCTTC
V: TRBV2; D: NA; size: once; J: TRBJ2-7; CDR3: CASSDNDGPRYEQYF; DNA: TGTGCCAGCAGTGATAACGACGGCCCGCGGTACGAGCAGTACTTC
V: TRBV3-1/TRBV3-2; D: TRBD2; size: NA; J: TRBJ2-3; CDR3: CASSQGVAGGSGTQYF; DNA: TGTGCCAGCAGCCAAGGGGTAGCGGGGGGTTCAGGTACGCAGTATTTT
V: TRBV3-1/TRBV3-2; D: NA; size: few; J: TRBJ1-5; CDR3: CASSQGDQPQHF; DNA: TGTGCCAGCAGCCAAGGAGATCAGCCCCAGCATTTT
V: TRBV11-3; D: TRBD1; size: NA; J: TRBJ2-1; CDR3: CASSSSGGYNEQFF; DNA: TGTGCCAGCAGCTCCTCAGGGGGCTACAATGAGCAGTTCTTC
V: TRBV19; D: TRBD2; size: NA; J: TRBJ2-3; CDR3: CASSPEAGGPGDTQYF; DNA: TGTGCCAGTAGTCCGGAAGCGGGGGGGCCAGGAGATACGCAGTATTTT
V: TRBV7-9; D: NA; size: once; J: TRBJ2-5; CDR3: CASSPHQALPQETQYF; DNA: TGTGCCAGCAGCCCCCACCAGGCCCTCCCTCAAGAGACCCAGTACTTC
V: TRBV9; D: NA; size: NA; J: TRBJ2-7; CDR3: CASSSGIGGYEQYF; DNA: TGTGCCAGCAGCTCAGGGATCGGGGGCTACGAGCAGTACTTC
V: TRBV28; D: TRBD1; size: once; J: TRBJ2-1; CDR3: CASSLADGSGRGLKQFF; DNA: TGTGCCAGCAGTTTAGCCGATGGGTCCGGCAGGGGGCTCAAGCAGTTCTTC
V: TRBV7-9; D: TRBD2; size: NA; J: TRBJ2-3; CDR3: CASSSKGGDTDTQYF; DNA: TGTGCCAGCAGCTCCAAGGGAGGGGACACAGATACGCAGTATTTT